The rows below give T cell receptor beta chains drawn from one sample of a study of OX40 agonist ivuxolimab in advanced cancers. The assay was immunoSEQ multiplex PCR, and TCRdb's table has in-frame clones only and misses some. The sample records roughly 74,000 clones, roughly 80% being singletons. The sequencing here drew on CD4+ or CD8+ T cells sorted from blood, taken in a trial of the OX40 agonist ivuxolimab. Every receptor here comes from an adult with an advanced solid tumor such as melanoma, head and neck, liver or kidney cancer. The CDR3 runs from the conserved cysteine through the conserved F or W. D genes are given only for firm matches. Clone sizes are given selectively: once, few, many, or a class where the clone is expanded.

>TRBJ1-5|14|-|-|TRBV10-3
CAISVENSNQPQHF
TGTGCCATCAGTGTGGAAAATAGCAATCAGCCCCAGCATTTT
>TRBJ2-1|14|-|once|TRBV28
CASSYRATYNEQFF
TGTGCCAGCAGTTACAGGGCAACCTACAATGAGCAGTTCTTC
>TRBJ1-2|14|-|few|TRBV7-2
CASSPAGLNYGYTF
TGTGCCAGCAGCCCGGCGGGCCTCAACTATGGCTACACCTTC
>TRBJ2-3|14|-|-|TRBV15
CATSRGRGRNTQYF
TGTGCCACCAGCAGGGGGAGGGGGAGGAATACGCAGTATTTT
>TRBJ2-1|14|-|-|TRBV5-4
CASGLVGAYNEQFF
TGTGCCAGCGGCCTGGTGGGAGCCTACAATGAGCAGTTCTTC
>TRBJ1-1|13|-|few|TRBV5-4
CASSLEGNTEAFF
TGTGCCAGCAGCTTGGAAGGGAACACTGAAGCTTTCTTT
>TRBJ2-5|15|TRBD2|-|TRBV7-9
CASSLATSGSSTQYF
TGTGCCAGCAGCTTAGCCACTAGCGGGAGCTCGACCCAGTACTTC
>TRBJ2-7|15|TRBD2|-|TRBV9
CASSPPSGGFYEQYF
TGTGCCAGCAGCCCTCCTAGCGGGGGGTTCTACGAGCAGTACTTC
>TRBJ1-1|13|-|-|TRBV11-2
CASSRWMNTEAFF
TGTGCCAGCAGTAGGTGGATGAACACTGAAGCTTTCTTT
>TRBJ2-7|14|TRBD1|once|TRBV5-1
CASSSLRGQVEQYF
TGCGCCAGCAGCTCCCTCAGGGGGCAAGTCGAGCAGTACTTC
>TRBJ2-7|13|TRBD1|once|TRBV5-1
CASSEGQVGEQYF
TGCGCCAGCAGCGAGGGACAGGTGGGGGAGCAGTACTTC
>TRBJ2-7|12|-|-|TRBV5-6
CASSRDIREQYF
TGTGCCAGCAGTCGGGACATCCGCGAGCAGTACTTC
>TRBJ1-2|13|-|-|TRBV30
CAWSVGQSYGYTF
TGTGCCTGGAGTGTCGGACAAAGCTATGGCTACACCTTC
>TRBJ2-3|13|-|few|TRBV25-1
CASNVAMGGTQYF
TGTGCCAGCAACGTAGCCATGGGGGGTACGCAGTATTTT
>TRBJ2-2|16|TRBD1|-|TRBV9
CASSFAGTVNTGELFF
TGTGCCAGCAGCTTCGCCGGGACAGTGAACACCGGGGAGCTGTTTTTT
>TRBJ1-4|14|TRBD1|-|TRBV5-1
CASGLQGTNEKLFF
TGCGCCAGCGGGTTACAGGGGACTAATGAAAAACTGTTTTTT
>TRBJ1-5|18|-|-|TRBV28
CASSLWLTRVPSNQPQHF
TGTGCCAGCAGTTTATGGCTGACAAGGGTCCCTAGCAATCAGCCCCAGCATTTT
>TRBJ2-5|13|-|-|TRBV7-2
CASTTGSRETQYF
TGTGCCAGCACCACGGGGAGTAGAGAGACCCAGTACTTC
>TRBJ1-3|16|TRBD1|once|TRBV19
CASTLRMTGAGNTIYF
TGTGCCAGTACCTTACGAATGACAGGGGCTGGAAACACCATATATTTT
>TRBJ2-1|12|TRBD2|-|TRBV29-1
CSDGTSGAPQFF
TGCAGCGACGGGACTAGCGGGGCGCCGCAGTTCTTC
>TRBJ2-3|14|-|-|TRBV5-1
CASSTLQGADTQYF
TGCGCCAGCAGCACCCTACAGGGCGCAGATACGCAGTATTTT
>TRBJ1-1|14|-|-|TRBV6-5
CASTSEGGGTEAFF
TGTGCCAGCACCTCCGAGGGGGGGGGCACTGAAGCTTTCTTT
>TRBJ1-1|17|-|-|TRBV6-4
CASSKSFGGRGNTEAFF
TGTGCCAGCAGTAAGTCTTTCGGAGGACGAGGGAACACTGAAGCTTTCTTT
>TRBJ1-4|13|TRBD1|once|TRBV28
CATYRGVNEKLFF
TGTGCCACCTACAGGGGAGTGAATGAAAAACTGTTTTTT
>TRBJ2-7|15|TRBD1|-|TRBV5-1
CASSLGPGQKYEQYF
TGCGCCAGCAGCTTGGGACCGGGACAGAAGTACGAGCAGTACTTC
>TRBJ2-2|16|-|-|TRBV15
CATSPRVRTNTGELFF
TGTGCCACCAGCCCCCGAGTCAGGACGAACACCGGGGAGCTGTTTTTT
>TRBJ1-2|12|-|medium-sized|TRBV19
CASSTGSRGYTF
TGTGCCAGTAGTACAGGGTCTCGGGGCTACACCTTC
>TRBJ1-5|12|-|few|TRBV10-1
CASGEGRRPQHF
TGCGCCAGCGGAGAAGGACGTCGGCCCCAGCATTTT
>TRBJ2-2|14|-|few|TRBV19
CASKWTTNTGELFF
TGTGCCAGTAAGTGGACTACGAACACCGGGGAGCTGTTTTTT
>TRBJ2-5|14|TRBD1|few|TRBV11-3
CASSSGQGAMDQYF
TGTGCCAGCAGCTCCGGACAGGGCGCGATGGACCAGTACTTC
>TRBJ2-1|16|TRBD2|-|TRBV19
CASSEPRGLAGDEQFF
TGTGCCAGTAGTGAGCCCCGGGGGTTGGCGGGAGATGAGCAGTTCTTC
>TRBJ2-5|14|-|-|TRBV2
CASKGSSNQETQYF
TGTGCCAGCAAGGGTAGCTCGAACCAAGAGACCCAGTACTTC
>TRBJ2-3|14|TRBD2|-|TRBV9
CASNIAGGPDTQYF
TGTGCCAGCAACATAGCGGGAGGACCGGATACGCAGTATTTT
>TRBJ2-3|13|TRBD2|-|TRBV7-8
CAATSGPLDTQYF
TGTGCCGCTACTAGCGGTCCCCTTGATACGCAGTATTTT
>TRBJ2-5|13|-|few|TRBV5-1
CASRGGVQETQYF
TGCGCCAGCAGGGGGGGTGTACAAGAGACCCAGTACTTC
>TRBJ1-2|12|-|-|TRBV6-4
CASSKNWTDYTF
TGTGCCAGCAGTAAAAACTGGACAGACTACACCTTC
>TRBJ2-7|14|-|-|TRBV2
CASISRQFSYEQYF
TGTGCCAGCATAAGCCGGCAGTTCTCCTACGAGCAGTACTTC
>TRBJ2-3|17|TRBD2|-|TRBV7-2
CASSPPGLAGSTDTQYF
TGTGCCAGCAGCCCTCCGGGACTAGCGGGGAGCACAGATACGCAGTATTTT
>TRBJ2-5|15|-|-|TRBV7-3
CASSLVRGAQETQYF
TGTGCCAGCAGCTTAGTGAGGGGGGCCCAAGAGACCCAGTACTTC
>TRBJ1-4|13|TRBD1|-|TRBV6-1
CASSGQGREKLFF
TGTGCCAGCAGCGGACAGGGGAGGGAAAAACTGTTTTTT
>TRBJ2-1|15|TRBD1|-|TRBV18
CASSPEQGSYNEQFF
TGTGCCAGCTCACCAGAACAGGGGTCCTACAATGAGCAGTTCTTC
>TRBJ1-2|14|-|-|TRBV28
CASTYTRGGNGYTF
TGTGCCAGCACCTACACTAGGGGCGGAAATGGCTACACCTTC
>TRBJ2-7|13|TRBD2|-|TRBV29-1
CSASTGLANEQYF
TGCAGCGCCTCGACGGGACTAGCGAACGAGCAGTACTTC
>TRBJ2-1|15|TRBD2|-|TRBV7-3
CASSQGVAGGNEQFF
TGTGCCAGCAGCCAAGGGGTAGCGGGGGGTAATGAGCAGTTCTTC
>TRBJ2-2|16|TRBD1|-|TRBV5-6
CASSWYRGRNTGELFF
TGTGCCAGCAGCTGGTACAGGGGGCGGAACACCGGGGAGCTGTTTTTT
>TRBJ2-7|13|-|-|TRBV27
CASSLKFSYEQYF
TGTGCCAGCAGTTTGAAATTCTCCTACGAGCAGTACTTC
>TRBJ1-4|13|-|once|TRBV19
CASSIASAGKLFF
TGTGCCAGTAGTATCGCCAGCGCCGGAAAACTGTTTTTT
>TRBJ1-6|15|TRBD1|once|TRBV6-5
CASSWRDRRNSPLHF
TGTGCCAGCAGTTGGCGGGACAGAAGGAATTCACCCCTCCACTTT
>TRBJ2-7|15|TRBD2|-|TRBV4-3
CASSHYLAGSREQYF
TGCGCCAGCAGCCACTATCTAGCGGGATCGCGTGAGCAGTACTTC
>TRBJ1-2|14|-|-|TRBV10-3
CAISDQTEIYGYTF
TGTGCCATCAGCGACCAGACGGAAATCTATGGCTACACCTTC
>TRBJ1-1|13|-|-|TRBV18
CASSPVRNTEAFF
TGTGCCAGCTCACCAGTTCGGAACACTGAAGCTTTCTTT
>TRBJ2-5|13|-|-|TRBV9
CASSVGLQETQYF
TGTGCCAGCAGCGTTGGTTTGCAAGAGACCCAGTACTTC
>TRBJ2-1|14|-|once|TRBV11-2
CASSLFTAAGEQFF
TGTGCCAGCAGCTTATTTACCGCAGCAGGAGAGCAGTTCTTC
>TRBJ2-6|17|-|-|TRBV14
CASSQDRRFSGANVLTF
TGTGCCAGCAGCCAAGATCGACGGTTCTCTGGGGCCAACGTCCTGACTTTC
>TRBJ2-7|11|-|-|TRBV28
CASSSEYEQYF
TGTGCCAGCAGTTCCGAATACGAGCAGTACTTC
>TRBJ2-2|20|TRBD2|-|TRBV5-1
CASSWSLTSGRSPNTGELFF
TGCGCCAGCAGCTGGAGCCTTACTAGCGGGAGATCCCCGAACACCGGGGAGCTGTTTTTT
>TRBJ2-1|15|TRBD2|-|TRBV5-4
CASSPTSGRVNEQFF
TGTGCCAGCAGCCCAACTAGCGGGAGGGTTAATGAGCAGTTCTTC
>TRBJ1-2|15|TRBD1|few|TRBV4-2
CASSQDRDRGGSYTF
TGTGCCAGCAGCCAAGACCGGGACAGGGGGGGAAGCTACACCTTC
>TRBJ1-1|13|-|few|TRBV19
CASSIERYTEAFF
TGTGCCAGTAGTATCGAACGGTACACTGAAGCTTTCTTT
>TRBJ1-1|15|-|-|TRBV9
CASSVEAIMNTEAFF
TGTGCCAGCAGCGTAGAAGCAATTATGAACACTGAAGCTTTCTTT